This T cell receptor (beta chain) was captured in a study of T cell clonotyping in hematopoietic cell transplantation. The wider study: Cytoreduction preceded collection of pretransplant recipient samples. Study results and caveats: Recipient TCR diversity dropped after transplant; expanded clonotypes rose from day 30 to 180.

Profiling relied on immunoSEQ multiplex PCR, and the TCRdb table lists in-frame clones only, not all of them. The sample holds approximately 44,000 clones; around 84% are singletons and the top ten take around 3%. As to time point: recipient sample about 28 days before transplant, after cytoreduction. About this clone: What it binds is unknown.

V was pared by 5 bases and J by 0 bases, with 7 bases between. Germline CDR1 MNHEY, CDR2 SVGAGI. The CDR3 contains 14 residues. The sample was peripheral blood mononuclear cells, taken before stem cell transplant. This TCR was recovered from a man aged 60 to 69 with acute myeloid leukemia. Some clones in this sample may be carry-over from other donors' samples. The rearrangement joins TRBV6-5 to TRBJ1-4; D is uncertain. Here the CDR3 DNA reads TGTGCCAGCAGTCACTTTACAACTAATGAAAAACTGTTTTTT. Its protein is CASSHFTTNEKLFF.